These 5 T cell receptor beta chains originate from one sample sequenced in a study of monozygotic twins with inflammatory bowel disease. TCRdb reprocessed the 5' RACE reads and keeps a single row for each CDR3 protein, giving no DNA. This table holds 200,000 to 250,000 distinct CDR3 sequences. The material sequenced was blood. These receptors came from a human donor with ulcerative colitis or Crohn's disease, or a healthy co-twin of an affected twin (not recorded which).

The rearrangement uses TRBV15 and TRBJ2-5. The CDR3 runs 14 residues. Germline-derived CDR1 and CDR2 are LNHNV and YYDKDF (reference sequence). The CDR3 is CATSREEVQETQYF.

CDR3 amino acids: CASSLGRSFYEQYF. The chain links TRBV5-6 to TRBJ2-7. Germline CDR1 reads SGHDT; CDR2 reads YYEEEE. The CDR3 is made up of 14 amino acids.

This chain uses TRBV18 with TRBJ2-4. Germline-derived CDR1 and CDR2 are KGHSH and LQKENI. The CDR3 length is 13 residues. The CDR3 loop is CASSRLAKNIQYF.

CDR3 amino acids: CASIPQGNYGYTF. The J gene is TRBJ1-2, the V gene TRBV6-1; with no DNA, the TCRdb D assignment of TRBD1 cannot be verified. The CDR3 spans 13 residues. Germline values: CDR1 MNHNS, CDR2 SASEGT.

This sequence joins TRBV7-2 and TRBJ2-7; the D gene TCRdb calls, TRBD1, cannot be checked with no DNA. CDR1 is SGHTA and CDR2 is FQGNSA in the germline V gene. The CDR3 has 15 amino acids. The chain's CDR3 is CASSSSGGSSYEQYF.